The T cell receptor (beta chain) under discussion was sequenced for a study of Ad26.COV2.S vaccination and SARS-CoV-2 variants. General study points: Those who received vaccine or placebo ended up with similar non-spike TCR breadth.

In the case of this clone: Its antigen is not identified.

Produced via immunoSEQ multiplex PCR; TCRdb's table is partial and in-frame only. Of 360,000 or so clones in the sample, 75% to 90% were seen once. Regarding treatment: some 20 received Ad26.COV2.S at low or high dose, single or two shots; 5 received placebo; per-sample allocation not given. Repertoires come from day 63 after the first vaccine or placebo injection. The donor's status was that of an adult aged 18-55 years in Boston. Sequencing used peripheral blood, obtained in a trial of Ad26.COV2.S vaccine versus placebo. This clonotype was obtained from a person aged 18-60 years who received the Ad26.COV2.S COVID-19 vaccine or a placebo.

The CDR3 region has the DNA TGTGCCAGCAGTGGGGGACAGGGTTTCGATCAGCCCCAGCATTTT. Encoded protein: CASSGGQGFDQPQHF. The chain recombines TRBV2 with TRBJ1-5, with 9 bases lining up with TRBD1. Germline lookup yields CDR1 SNHLY and CDR2 FYNNEI. Germline trimming cut 4 bases from V and 5 bases from J; bases unmatched to any gene: 6. The CDR3 totals 15 residues.